The source of this T cell receptor (beta chain) is a study of CD8+ T cells in alopecia areata. Study details: Tofacitinib therapy took 6 to 18 months; 6 months off drug came after. Findings of the study overall: Relative to normal scalp, lesional scalp, especially alopecia totalis/universalis, showed higher clonality.

Reverse transcribed after extraction, RNA yielded cDNA as the sequencing template. Sequencing was performed with immunoSEQ multiplex PCR; in TCRdb, only in-frame clones are kept and a portion is missing. The sample lists 140,000 to 150,000 clones; around three fifths were seen once. Turning to this clone: Antigen unknown.

CDR3 length equals 13 residues. Trimming removed 1 base at V and 4 bases at J, with 2 bases between. The germline gives CDR1 LGHNT, CDR2 FRNRAP. V usage is TRBV12-5 and J usage is TRBJ1-6; D gene unclear. The source of this sequence is a human donor with alopecia areata. The material sequenced was CD4+ T cells sorted from blood, taken at week 0. The DNA of the CDR3 is TGTGCTAGTGGTTTGGGATATAATTCACCCCTCCACTTT. Protein: CASGLGYNSPLHF.